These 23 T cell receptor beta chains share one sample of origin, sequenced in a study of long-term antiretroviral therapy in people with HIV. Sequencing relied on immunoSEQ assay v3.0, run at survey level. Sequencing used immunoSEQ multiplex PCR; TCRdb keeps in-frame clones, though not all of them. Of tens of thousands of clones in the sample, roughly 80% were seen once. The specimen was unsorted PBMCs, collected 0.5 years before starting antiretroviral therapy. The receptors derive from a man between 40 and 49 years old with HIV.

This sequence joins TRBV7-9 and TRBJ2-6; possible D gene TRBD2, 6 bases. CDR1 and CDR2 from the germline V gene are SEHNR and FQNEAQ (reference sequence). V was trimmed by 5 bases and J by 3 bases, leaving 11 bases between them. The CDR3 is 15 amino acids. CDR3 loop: CASSPGSGGANVLTF. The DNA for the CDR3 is TGTGCCAGCAGCCCCGGGAGTGGTGGGGCCAACGTCCTGACTTTC.

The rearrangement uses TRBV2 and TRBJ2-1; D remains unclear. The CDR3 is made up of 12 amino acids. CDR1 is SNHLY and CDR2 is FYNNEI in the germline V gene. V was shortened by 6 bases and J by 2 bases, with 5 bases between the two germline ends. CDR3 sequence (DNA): TGTGCCAGCAGCGAGACCTACAATGAGCAGTTCTTC. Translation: CASSETYNEQFF.

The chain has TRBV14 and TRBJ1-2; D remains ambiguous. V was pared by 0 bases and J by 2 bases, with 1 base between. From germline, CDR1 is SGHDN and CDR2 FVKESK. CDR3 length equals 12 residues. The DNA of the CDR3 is TGTGCCAGCAGCCAAGAAAACTATGGCTACACCTTC. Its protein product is CASSQENYGYTF.

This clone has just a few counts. The CDR3 region has the DNA TGTGCCAGTAGTCGTGGGGACAGCCCCTACTATGGCTACACCTTC. Its protein is CASSRGDSPYYGYTF. This chain connects TRBV19 to TRBJ1-2, with TRBD1 matching over 7 bases. The CDR3 contains 15 residues. V lost 5 bases and J lost 3; bases outside the gene matches: 9. The germline CDR1 and CDR2 sequences are LNHDA and SQIVND (reference sequence).

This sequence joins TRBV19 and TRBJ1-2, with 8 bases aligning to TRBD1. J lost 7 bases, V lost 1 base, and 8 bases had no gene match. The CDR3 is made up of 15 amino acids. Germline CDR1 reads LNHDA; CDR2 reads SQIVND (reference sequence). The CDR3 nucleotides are TGTGCCAGTAGTATAGGGGACAGGATTGATATTGGCTACACCTTC. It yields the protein CASSIGDRIDIGYTF.

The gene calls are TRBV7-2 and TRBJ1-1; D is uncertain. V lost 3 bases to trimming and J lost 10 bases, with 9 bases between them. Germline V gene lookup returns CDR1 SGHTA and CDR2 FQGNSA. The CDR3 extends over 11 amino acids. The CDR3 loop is CASSLGSRAFF. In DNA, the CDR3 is TGTGCCAGCAGCTTGGGCTCAAGAGCTTTCTTT.

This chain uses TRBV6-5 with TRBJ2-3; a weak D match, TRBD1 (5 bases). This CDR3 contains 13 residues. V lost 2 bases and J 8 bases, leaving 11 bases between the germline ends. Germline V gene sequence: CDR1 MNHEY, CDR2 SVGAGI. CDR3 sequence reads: CASSYSDRVTQYF. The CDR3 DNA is TGTGCCAGCAGTTACAGCGACAGAGTTACGCAGTATTTT.

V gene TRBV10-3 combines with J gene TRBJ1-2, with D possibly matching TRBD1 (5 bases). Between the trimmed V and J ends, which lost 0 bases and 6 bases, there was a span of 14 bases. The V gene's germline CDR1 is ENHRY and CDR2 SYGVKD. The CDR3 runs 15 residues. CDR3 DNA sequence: TGTGCCATCAGTGAGTCACAGGTCCCTAAGGATGGCTACACCTTC. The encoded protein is CAISESQVPKDGYTF.

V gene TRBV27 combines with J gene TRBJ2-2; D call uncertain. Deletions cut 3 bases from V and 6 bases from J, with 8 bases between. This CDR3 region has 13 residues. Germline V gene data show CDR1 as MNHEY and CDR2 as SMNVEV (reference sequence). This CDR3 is CASSFTQAGELFF. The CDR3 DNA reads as TGTGCCAGCAGTTTTACCCAGGCCGGGGAGCTGTTTTTT.

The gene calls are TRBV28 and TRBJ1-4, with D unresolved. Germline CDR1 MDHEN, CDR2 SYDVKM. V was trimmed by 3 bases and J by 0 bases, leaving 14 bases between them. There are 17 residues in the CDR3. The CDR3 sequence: CASSLTGKGTTNEKLFF. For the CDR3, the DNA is TGTGCCAGCAGTTTGACCGGGAAGGGAACAACTAATGAAAAACTGTTTTTT. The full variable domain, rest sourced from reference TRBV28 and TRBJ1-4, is DVKVTQSSRYLVKRTGEKVFLECVQDMDHENMFWYRQDPGLGLRLIYFSYDVKMKEKGDIPEGYSVSREKKERFSLILESASTNQTSMYLCASSLTGKGTTNEKLFFGSGTQLSVL.

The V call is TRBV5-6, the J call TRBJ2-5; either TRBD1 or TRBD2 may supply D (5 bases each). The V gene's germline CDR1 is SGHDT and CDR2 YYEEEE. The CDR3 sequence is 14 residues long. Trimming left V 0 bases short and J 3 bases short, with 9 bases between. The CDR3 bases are TGTGCCAGCAGCTTGGTGGTGGGGGAAGAGACCCAGTACTTC. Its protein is CASSLVVGEETQYF.

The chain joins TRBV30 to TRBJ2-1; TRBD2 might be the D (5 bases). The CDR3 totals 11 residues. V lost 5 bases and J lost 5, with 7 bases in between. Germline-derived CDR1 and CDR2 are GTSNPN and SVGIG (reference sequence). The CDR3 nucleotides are TGTGCCTGGCAGACTAACAATGAGCAGTTCTTC. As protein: CAWQTNNEQFF.

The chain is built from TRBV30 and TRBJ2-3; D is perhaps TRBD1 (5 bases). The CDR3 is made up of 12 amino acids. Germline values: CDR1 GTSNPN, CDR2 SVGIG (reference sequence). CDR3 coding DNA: TGTGCGTTCGACTTCCAGGGAGATACGCAGTATTTT. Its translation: CAFDFQGDTQYF.

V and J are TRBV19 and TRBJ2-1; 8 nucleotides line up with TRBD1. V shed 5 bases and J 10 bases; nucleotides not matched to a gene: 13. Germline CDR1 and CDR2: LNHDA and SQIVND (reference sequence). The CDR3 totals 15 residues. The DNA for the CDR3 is TGTGCCAGTAGTTTCCTACTCGACAGGGGAGGCGAGCAGTTCTTC. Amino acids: CASSFLLDRGGEQFF.

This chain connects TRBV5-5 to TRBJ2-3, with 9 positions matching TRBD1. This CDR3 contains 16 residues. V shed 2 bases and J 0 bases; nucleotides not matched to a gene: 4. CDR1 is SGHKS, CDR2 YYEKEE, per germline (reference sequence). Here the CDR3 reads CASSLYGTGSTDTQYF. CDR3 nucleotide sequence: TGTGCCAGCAGCTTATATGGGACAGGGAGCACAGATACGCAGTATTTT.

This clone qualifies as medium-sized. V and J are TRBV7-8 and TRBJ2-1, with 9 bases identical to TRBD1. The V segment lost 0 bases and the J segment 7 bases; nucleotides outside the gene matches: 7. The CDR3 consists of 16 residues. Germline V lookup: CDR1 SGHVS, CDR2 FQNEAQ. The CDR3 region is CASSLAGQGGWNEQFF. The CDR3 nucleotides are TGTGCCAGCAGCTTAGCGGGACAGGGTGGATGGAATGAGCAGTTCTTC.

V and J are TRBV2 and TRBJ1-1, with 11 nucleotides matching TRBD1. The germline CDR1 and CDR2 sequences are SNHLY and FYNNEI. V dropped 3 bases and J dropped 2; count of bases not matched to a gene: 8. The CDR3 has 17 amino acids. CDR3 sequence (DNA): TGTGCCAGCAGTGACCTCCGGGACAGGGGGATCAACACTGAAGCTTTCTTT. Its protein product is CASSDLRDRGINTEAFF.

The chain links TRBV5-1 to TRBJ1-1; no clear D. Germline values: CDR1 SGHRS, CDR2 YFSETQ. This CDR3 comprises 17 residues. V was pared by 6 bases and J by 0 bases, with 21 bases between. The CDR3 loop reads CASTPSLRTDLNTEAFF. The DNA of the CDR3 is TGCGCCAGCACCCCATCACTTAGGACGGACTTGAACACTGAAGCTTTCTTT.

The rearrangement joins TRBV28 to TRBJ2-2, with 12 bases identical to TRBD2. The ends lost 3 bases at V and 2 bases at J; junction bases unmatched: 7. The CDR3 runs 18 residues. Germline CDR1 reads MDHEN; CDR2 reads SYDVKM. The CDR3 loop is CASSFVTTSGGNTGELFF. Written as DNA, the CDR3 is TGTGCCAGCAGTTTTGTTACGACTAGCGGGGGTAACACCGGGGAGCTGTTTTTT.

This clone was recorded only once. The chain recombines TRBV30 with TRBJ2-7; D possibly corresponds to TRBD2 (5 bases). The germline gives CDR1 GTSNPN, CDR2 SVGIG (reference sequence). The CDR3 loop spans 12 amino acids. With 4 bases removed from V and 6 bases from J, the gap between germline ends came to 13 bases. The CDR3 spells CAWTRDRGEQYF. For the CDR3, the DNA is TGTGCCTGGACCCGGGATAGAGGCGAGCAGTACTTC.

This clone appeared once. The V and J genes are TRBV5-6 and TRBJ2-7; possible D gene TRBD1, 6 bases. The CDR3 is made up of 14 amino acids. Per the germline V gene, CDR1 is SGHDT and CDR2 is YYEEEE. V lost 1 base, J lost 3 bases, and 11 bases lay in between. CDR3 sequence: CASSLKGTYYEQYF. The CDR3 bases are TGTGCCAGCAGCTTGAAAGGGACATACTACGAGCAGTACTTC.

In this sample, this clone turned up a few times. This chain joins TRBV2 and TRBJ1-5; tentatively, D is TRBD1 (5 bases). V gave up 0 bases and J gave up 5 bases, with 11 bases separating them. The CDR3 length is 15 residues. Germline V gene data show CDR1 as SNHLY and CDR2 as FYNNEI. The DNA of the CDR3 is TGTGCCAGCAGTGAAGCCGGCAGGGATTATCAGCCCCAGCATTTT. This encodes CASSEAGRDYQPQHF. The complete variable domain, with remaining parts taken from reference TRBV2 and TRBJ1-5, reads EPEVTQTPSHQVTQMGQEVILRCVPISNHLYFYWYRQILGQKVEFLVSFYNNEISEKSEIFDDQFSVERPDGSNFTLKIRSTKLEDSAMYFCASSEAGRDYQPQHFGDGTRLSIL.

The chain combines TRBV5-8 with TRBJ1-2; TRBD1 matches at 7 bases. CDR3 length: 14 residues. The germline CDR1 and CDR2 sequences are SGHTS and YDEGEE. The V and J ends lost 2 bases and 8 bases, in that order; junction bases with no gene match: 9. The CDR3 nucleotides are TGTGCCAGCAGCTTTCGACAGGGAAGAAGCGGCTACACCTTC. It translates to CASSFRQGRSGYTF.